The 16 T cell receptor beta chains given below trace back to one sample, sequenced in a study of shared clonotypes between healthy human individuals. Naive CD8 cells comprised CD45RO-negative, CCR7-positively selected cells, excluding terminally differentiated effector memory CD45RA+ cells. Clones were sequenced by immunoSEQ multiplex PCR, and TCRdb holds only the in-frame ones, with some missing. In the table there are millions of clones, over 85% of which are singletons. Material for sequencing was naive CD8+ T cells sorted from blood. The receptors stem from a man between 18 and 29 years old in good health.

Note on this clone: The limits of the CDR3 on the DNA are not certain, so only TCRdb's listed CDR3 is given. V is TRBV6-6 and J is TRBJ1-1. The germline gives CDR1 MNHNY, CDR2 SVGAGI (reference sequence). The CDR3 totals 13 residues, both ends included. This CDR3 reads CASSSSANTEAFF.

This chain connects TRBV14 to TRBJ1-1; D is undetermined. The germline gives CDR1 SGHDN, CDR2 FVKESK. The CDR3 is 12 amino acids. Trimming pared 4 bases from V and 5 bases from J, leaving 8 bases between. CDR3 protein: CASSLLVTEAFF. DNA of the CDR3: TGTGCCAGCAGCCTCCTCGTAACTGAAGCTTTCTTT.

This rearrangement joins TRBV6-4 to TRBJ1-3; no definite D call. Germline values: CDR1 MRHNA, CDR2 SNTAGT. This CDR3 comprises 16 residues. The V gene lost 3 bases and the J gene lost 0 bases, with 12 bases spanning the gap. The CDR3 region has the DNA TGTGCCAGCAGTGAAGGACCCCTTGGCTCTGGAAACACCATATATTTT. It specifies CASSEGPLGSGNTIYF.

The rearrangement links TRBV5-8 to TRBJ2-7, with 7 bases matching TRBD1. Trimming took 0 bases from V and 5 from J; bases not matched to a gene: 8. CDR3 length: 15 residues. Germline CDR1 reads SGHTS; CDR2 reads YDEGEE. The CDR3 DNA sequence: TGTGCCAGCAGCTTGGTGACAGGGATCTTCCACGAGCAGTACTTC. Its translation is CASSLVTGIFHEQYF.

This clone occurred a few times. The chain carries TRBV7-9 and TRBJ1-2; no reliable D call. The CDR3 loop spans 13 amino acids. CDR1 is SEHNR and CDR2 is FQNEAQ in the germline V gene (reference sequence). Trimming stripped 1 base from V and 8 bases from J, with 11 bases between. CDR3 region: CASSLDPLGGYTF. CDR3 nucleotide sequence: TGTGCCAGCAGCTTAGACCCGCTCGGGGGCTACACCTTC.

This chain connects TRBV7-9 to TRBJ2-1; D is unclear. The CDR3 runs 12 residues. Germline V gene data show CDR1 as SEHNR and CDR2 as FQNEAQ (reference sequence). Trimming stripped 1 base from V and 13 bases from J, with 11 bases between. This CDR3 reads CASSLDPPLQFF. DNA for the CDR3: TGTGCCAGCAGCTTAGACCCCCCCCTTCAGTTCTTC.

The V gene is TRBV28, the J gene TRBJ1-5; D not resolved. Germline lookup yields CDR1 MDHEN and CDR2 SYDVKM. The CDR3 loop spans 16 amino acids. The ends were cut back, 2 bases at V and 3 bases at J, with 14 bases in the middle. As DNA, the CDR3 is TGTGCCAGCAGTTTAGCCGGACCACGGGTCAATCAGCCCCAGCATTTT. Amino acid sequence: CASSLAGPRVNQPQHF.

The chain employs TRBV7-8 and TRBJ2-7; 7 bases fit TRBD2. The germline V gene has CDR1 SGHVS and CDR2 FQNEAQ. CDR3 size: 15 residues. The trim removed 2 bases at V and 5 bases at J, leaving 9 bases unmatched. CDR3 residues: CASSLLTSTAHEQYF. The CDR3, as DNA: TGTGCCAGCAGCTTATTGACTAGCACAGCCCACGAGCAGTACTTC.

The V call is TRBV2, the J call TRBJ2-1; no clear D gene. CDR1 and CDR2 from the germline V gene are SNHLY and FYNNEI. V gave up 2 bases and J gave up 5 bases, with 4 bases separating them. The CDR3 runs to 12 residues. The CDR3 DNA sequence: TGTGCCAGCAGTGAACCGAACAATGAGCAGTTCTTC. As protein: CASSEPNNEQFF.

V and J are TRBV25-1 and TRBJ1-4; 7 bases align to TRBD1. V lost 4 bases, J lost 4 bases, and 12 bases stayed unmatched. CDR3 length: 17 residues. Per the germline V gene, CDR1 is MGHDK and CDR2 is SYGVNS. The chain's CDR3 is CASSAFRQGPLNEKLFF. CDR3 in DNA: TGTGCCAGCAGTGCCTTTAGACAGGGACCTCTTAATGAAAAACTGTTTTTT.

The chain uses TRBV5-1 and TRBJ1-1; 9 bases are a match to TRBD1. The CDR3 sequence is 13 residues long. CDR1 and CDR2 from the germline V gene are SGHRS and YFSETQ. J lost 4 bases, V lost 3 bases, and 1 base had no gene match. The CDR3 region is CASSWDRATEAFF. In DNA, the CDR3 is TGCGCCAGCAGCTGGGACAGGGCCACTGAAGCTTTCTTT.

This chain joins TRBV5-1 and TRBJ2-7; possible D gene TRBD2, 6 bases. Deletions cut 0 bases from V and 3 bases from J, with 13 bases between. Germline CDR1 and CDR2: SGHRS and YFSETQ. There are 15 residues in the CDR3. The DNA for the CDR3 is TGCGCCAGCAGCTTGGGACCGAGTAGCGGCTACGAGCAGTACTTC. Residues: CASSLGPSSGYEQYF.

Notes on this clone: At the DNA level, this CDR3 is encoded by other sequences in the same sample as well. The V and J genes are TRBV4-1 and TRBJ1-5; TRBD1 agrees at 7 bases. The CDR3 length is 14 residues. CDR1 is MGHRA and CDR2 is YSYEKL in the germline V gene. The V and J ends lost 4 bases and 4 bases, in that order; junction bases with no gene match: 4. CDR3 residues: CASSPGQLNQPQHF. CDR3 in DNA: TGCGCCAGCAGCCCGGGACAGCTAAATCAGCCCCAGCATTTT.

The V gene is TRBV4-1, the J gene TRBJ2-1, with no clear D. V was clipped by 2 bases and J by 8 bases, with 10 bases between them. This CDR3 comprises 13 residues. Germline V CDR1 and CDR2: MGHRA, YSYEKL. CDR3 sequence (DNA): TGCGCCAGCAGCCAACGCAGGTCGGATGAGCAGTTCTTC. Encoded protein: CASSQRRSDEQFF.

The V gene is TRBV5-6, the J gene TRBJ2-6, with D possibly being TRBD1 (6 bases). V gave up 9 bases and J gave up 2 bases, with 12 bases separating them. The CDR3 contains 14 residues. Germline CDR1 and CDR2: SGHDT and YYEEEE. This chain's CDR3 is CAKQGGAGANVLTF. The CDR3 DNA sequence: TGTGCCAAGCAAGGGGGTGCTGGGGCCAACGTCCTGACTTTC.

The CDR3 protein is CASSPTNYDTEAFF. DNA of the CDR3: TGTGCCAGCAGCCCCACAAATTACGACACTGAAGCTTTCTTT. V gene TRBV7-3 combines with J gene TRBJ1-1; D call uncertain. The germline CDR1 and CDR2 sequences are SGHTA and FQGTGA. CDR3 length equals 14 residues. V was pared by 5 bases and J by 3 bases, with 13 bases between.